These T cell receptor beta chains were read from a single sample in a study of CD8 T cells in Susac syndrome. Via MiXCR, TCRdb re-called the immunoSEQ multiplex PCR reads, giving one row per CDR3 protein. The sample has about 47,000 distinct CDR3 sequences; around 93% are singletons. Sequences were obtained from CD8+ T cells from PBMCs. The source of these receptors is a human donor in good health. CDR3s include the opening cysteine and the closing phenylalanine or tryptophan. A D gene is named only where the DNA matches it firmly. Some rows have no size entry. The others give once, few or many, or a class for an expanded clone.

CDR3 DNA: TGTGCCAGCAGGGCCAGGGGAAGATGGCCGCAGTACTTC
CDR3 protein: CASRARGRWPQYF
D gene: NA
V gene: TRBV2
J gene: TRBJ2-7
clone size: NA
CDR3 length: 13

CDR3 DNA: TGTGCCTGGATTGGGTGGAACACTGAAGCTTTCTTT
CDR3 protein: CAWIGWNTEAFF
D gene: NA
V gene: TRBV30
J gene: TRBJ1-1
clone size: NA
CDR3 length: 12

CDR3 DNA: TGTGCCAGCAGCTTAGTTCTAGCCCTCCAAGAGACCCAGTACTTC
CDR3 protein: CASSLVLALQETQYF
D gene: NA
V gene: TRBV7-8
J gene: TRBJ2-5
clone size: NA
CDR3 length: 15

CDR3 DNA: TGCGCCAGCAGCCTATCGGCCGGGAGAGGCACAGATACGCAGTATTTT
CDR3 protein: CASSLSAGRGTDTQYF
D gene: NA
V gene: TRBV4-1
J gene: TRBJ2-3
clone size: NA
CDR3 length: 16

CDR3 DNA: TGTGCCAGCAGCTTGGTTCTAGCGGGAGGCCTATACAATGAGCAGTTCTTC
CDR3 protein: CASSLVLAGGLYNEQFF
D gene: TRBD2
V gene: TRBV5-6
J gene: TRBJ2-1
clone size: NA
CDR3 length: 17

CDR3 DNA: TGTGCCAGCAGGCCGGGACAGGGAAGGCAGCCCCAGCATTTT
CDR3 protein: CASRPGQGRQPQHF
D gene: TRBD1
V gene: TRBV6-6
J gene: TRBJ1-5
clone size: NA
CDR3 length: 14

CDR3 DNA: TGTGCCAGCCTCCTACTAGCGGGAGGGCGCGAGACCCAGTACTTC
CDR3 protein: CASLLLAGGRETQYF
D gene: TRBD2
V gene: TRBV2
J gene: TRBJ2-5
clone size: NA
CDR3 length: 15

CDR3 DNA: TGCGCCAGCAGTGAGTCTCCGGGACTAGCGGGAGTGTGGCAGTACTTC
CDR3 protein: CASSESPGLAGVWQYF
D gene: TRBD2
V gene: TRBV10-2
J gene: TRBJ2-7
clone size: once
CDR3 length: 16

CDR3 DNA: TGTGCCAGCAGTGAATCCTGGGGGAATCCTGCGGGTGAAGCTTTCTTT
CDR3 protein: CASSESWGNPAGEAFF
D gene: NA
V gene: TRBV25-1
J gene: TRBJ1-1
clone size: NA
CDR3 length: 16

CDR3 DNA: TGCGCCAGCACAGACCTAGCGGATAACACCGGGGAGCTGTTTTTT
CDR3 protein: CASTDLADNTGELFF
D gene: TRBD2
V gene: TRBV4-1
J gene: TRBJ2-2
clone size: NA
CDR3 length: 15

CDR3 DNA: TGCAGCGTGCCCTCAGAAGTCTATGGCTACACCTTC
CDR3 protein: CSVPSEVYGYTF
D gene: NA
V gene: TRBV29-1
J gene: TRBJ1-2
clone size: NA
CDR3 length: 12

CDR3 DNA: TGCAGCACTGAAGACAGGCGAGACCCTATGAGAGGCTACACCTTC
CDR3 protein: CSTEDRRDPMRGYTF
D gene: NA
V gene: TRBV29-1
J gene: TRBJ1-2
clone size: NA
CDR3 length: 15

CDR3 DNA: TGCGCCAGCAGCTTGTTGGACCTGCAGGGCGACGATGAGCAGTTCTTC
CDR3 protein: CASSLLDLQGDDEQFF
D gene: NA
V gene: TRBV5-1
J gene: TRBJ2-1
clone size: NA
CDR3 length: 16

CDR3 DNA: TGTGCCAGCAGCCCCGACACCACAGATACGCAGTATTTT
CDR3 protein: CASSPDTTDTQYF
D gene: NA
V gene: TRBV7-2
J gene: TRBJ2-3
clone size: NA
CDR3 length: 13

CDR3 DNA: TGTGCCAGCAGCTTAGACGGACTGGCTAGCGGGAGCTACGAGCAGTACTTC
CDR3 protein: CASSLDGLASGSYEQYF
D gene: TRBD2
V gene: TRBV11-2
J gene: TRBJ2-7
clone size: NA
CDR3 length: 17

CDR3 DNA: TGCAGCGTTTACGCGGACAATGAGCAGTTCTTC
CDR3 protein: CSVYADNEQFF
D gene: NA
V gene: TRBV29-1
J gene: TRBJ2-1
clone size: NA
CDR3 length: 11

CDR3 DNA: TGCAGCGCCAACATTGAGCAGTACTTC
CDR3 protein: CSANIEQYF
D gene: NA
V gene: TRBV29-1
J gene: TRBJ2-7
clone size: few
CDR3 length: 9

CDR3 DNA: TGTGCCAGCAGCCTTCTAGCGGGAAGTTCCTACAATGAGCAGTTCTTC
CDR3 protein: CASSLLAGSSYNEQFF
D gene: TRBD2
V gene: TRBV6-1
J gene: TRBJ2-1
clone size: NA
CDR3 length: 16

CDR3 DNA: TGTGCCAGCAGCACCCCCGGCCTAGCGCGCGAGCAGTACTTC
CDR3 protein: CASSTPGLAREQYF
D gene: NA
V gene: TRBV7-9
J gene: TRBJ2-7
clone size: NA
CDR3 length: 14

CDR3 DNA: TGTGCCAGCAGCTGGGCAGGGGGCTATTGGAATGAGCAGTTCTTC
CDR3 protein: CASSWAGGYWNEQFF
D gene: TRBD1
V gene: TRBV7-9
J gene: TRBJ2-1
clone size: NA
CDR3 length: 15

CDR3 DNA: TGTGCCAGCAGCCCAACACGGGGTTTACTATTGGCAGATACGCAGTATTTT
CDR3 protein: CASSPTRGLLLADTQYF
D gene: NA
V gene: TRBV7-9
J gene: TRBJ2-3
clone size: NA
CDR3 length: 17

CDR3 DNA: TGTGCCAGCAGTCCGTCCACTGGACTAGCGGGGCCAAATGAGCAGTTCTTC
CDR3 protein: CASSPSTGLAGPNEQFF
D gene: TRBD2
V gene: TRBV6-1
J gene: TRBJ2-1
clone size: NA
CDR3 length: 17

CDR3 DNA: TGTGCCAGCAGCGTAGCCAGGGGGGGCACTGAAGCTTTCTTT
CDR3 protein: CASSVARGGTEAFF
D gene: TRBD1
V gene: TRBV9
J gene: TRBJ1-1
clone size: NA
CDR3 length: 14

CDR3 DNA: TGTGCCAGTAGTGCCCTTAGCCTTCCCTCCTACAATGAGCAGTTCTTC
CDR3 protein: CASSALSLPSYNEQFF
D gene: NA
V gene: TRBV19
J gene: TRBJ2-1
clone size: NA
CDR3 length: 16

CDR3 DNA: TGCGCCAGCAGCCAACACACTAGCAGTGGCTACGAGCAGTACTTC
CDR3 protein: CASSQHTSSGYEQYF
D gene: NA
V gene: TRBV4-3
J gene: TRBJ2-7
clone size: NA
CDR3 length: 15

CDR3 DNA: TGCGCCAGCACAATGACGGGTACCACTGAAGCTTTCTTT
CDR3 protein: CASTMTGTTEAFF
D gene: NA
V gene: TRBV4-3
J gene: TRBJ1-1
clone size: NA
CDR3 length: 13

CDR3 DNA: TGTGCCAGCAGTGACTCGAAGGGGGCGTACAATGAGCAGTTCTTC
CDR3 protein: CASSDSKGAYNEQFF
D gene: TRBD1
V gene: TRBV6-4
J gene: TRBJ2-1
clone size: NA
CDR3 length: 15

CDR3 DNA: TGCAGTGCTAGAGACCCAGCGGGAGCCTCCTACAATGAGCAGTTCTTC
CDR3 protein: CSARDPAGASYNEQFF
D gene: TRBD2
V gene: TRBV20-1
J gene: TRBJ2-1
clone size: NA
CDR3 length: 16

CDR3 DNA: TGTGCTAGCAGCTTAGTCCCACAGGGGGGCGAGCAGTACTTC
CDR3 protein: CASSLVPQGGEQYF
D gene: TRBD1
V gene: TRBV7-7
J gene: TRBJ2-7
clone size: NA
CDR3 length: 14

CDR3 DNA: TGTGCCAGCAGTGAGGCAGGGAGCCAAGAGACCCAGTACTTC
CDR3 protein: CASSEAGSQETQYF
D gene: NA
V gene: TRBV6-1
J gene: TRBJ2-5
clone size: NA
CDR3 length: 14

CDR3 DNA: TGCAGCGTGAGGCTCACAGGTTACAATGAGCAGTTCTTC
CDR3 protein: CSVRLTGYNEQFF
D gene: NA
V gene: TRBV29-1
J gene: TRBJ2-1
clone size: NA
CDR3 length: 13

CDR3 DNA: TGTGCCAGCGGCTATACCCAAAACACTGAAGCTTTCTTT
CDR3 protein: CASGYTQNTEAFF
D gene: NA
V gene: TRBV27
J gene: TRBJ1-1
clone size: NA
CDR3 length: 13

CDR3 DNA: TGTGCCAGCAGCTTGGTGGAGGGGGCTGAAGCTTTCTTT
CDR3 protein: CASSLVEGAEAFF
D gene: NA
V gene: TRBV5-5
J gene: TRBJ1-1
clone size: NA
CDR3 length: 13

CDR3 DNA: TGTGCCAGCAGCGTGGATTTCGGGGAAGCTTTCTTT
CDR3 protein: CASSVDFGEAFF
D gene: NA
V gene: TRBV5-6
J gene: TRBJ1-1
clone size: NA
CDR3 length: 12

CDR3 DNA: TGTGCCAGCAGCTTAGGACAGGGAGGGAGTTCACCCCTCCACTTT
CDR3 protein: CASSLGQGGSSPLHF
D gene: TRBD1
V gene: TRBV7-8
J gene: TRBJ1-6
clone size: once
CDR3 length: 15

CDR3 DNA: TGTGCCAGCAGTTTGAAAGCGAACACTGAAGCTTTCTTT
CDR3 protein: CASSLKANTEAFF
D gene: NA
V gene: TRBV27
J gene: TRBJ1-1
clone size: NA
CDR3 length: 13